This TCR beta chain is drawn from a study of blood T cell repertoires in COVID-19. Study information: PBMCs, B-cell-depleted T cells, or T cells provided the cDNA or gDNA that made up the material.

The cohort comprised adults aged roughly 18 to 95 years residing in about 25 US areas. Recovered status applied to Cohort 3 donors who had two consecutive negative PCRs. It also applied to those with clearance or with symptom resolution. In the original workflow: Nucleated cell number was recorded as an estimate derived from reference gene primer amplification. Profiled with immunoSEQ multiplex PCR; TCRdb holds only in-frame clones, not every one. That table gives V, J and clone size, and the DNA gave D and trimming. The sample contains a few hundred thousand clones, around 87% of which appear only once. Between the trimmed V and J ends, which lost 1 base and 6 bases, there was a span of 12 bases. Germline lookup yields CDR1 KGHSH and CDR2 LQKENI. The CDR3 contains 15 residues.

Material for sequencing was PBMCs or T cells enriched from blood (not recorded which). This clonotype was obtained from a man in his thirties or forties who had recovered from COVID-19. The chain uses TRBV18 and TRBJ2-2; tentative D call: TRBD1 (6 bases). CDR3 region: CASSPLRDNSGELFF. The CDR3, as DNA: TGTGCCAGCTCACCACTCCGGGACAACTCCGGGGAGCTGTTTTTT.